This T cell receptor beta chain comes out of a study of cytomegalovirus exposure and HLA in healthy donors. Study-wide points: The authors assumed roughly uniform sequencing depth across donors for presence/absence analyses. Among donors in an Asian-associated ancestry cluster, a later analysis reportedly found fewer N-insertions than the roughly 610-donor mean.

This clone was seen a handful of times. The target antigen is unknown. CDR3 length: 15 amino acids. The V gene end was trimmed by 0 bases and the J gene end by 2 bases; junction bases not matched to a gene: 2. The V gene's germline CDR1 is SGHRS and CDR2 YFSETQ. Both 60 Vbeta primers and 13 Jbeta primers went into the PCR. Sequenced by immunoSEQ multiplex PCR; TCRdb stores in-frame clones only, minus some. The sample carries around 150,000 clones, around nine tenths recorded once. The TCR comes from a woman between 18 and 29 years old in good health and CMV-seronegative. This sequence joins TRBV5-1 and TRBJ1-3; 7 positions match TRBD1. Specimen: PBMCs. CDR3 in amino acids: CASSLGTGTGNTIYF. CDR3 DNA sequence: TGCGCCAGCAGCTTGGGGACAGGTACTGGAAACACCATATATTTT.